A single sample is the source of the 25 T cell receptor beta chains below, sequenced in a study of beta chain features in type 1 diabetes. Isolated RNA was reverse transcribed in full, so expressed TCRB transcripts were sequenced. The table came from immunoSEQ multiplex PCR; TCRdb's copy has only in-frame clones and leaves some out. This table holds around 500,000 clones, over 25% found once. Material: naive CD4+ T cells from blood. These receptor sequences come from a man aged 18 to 30 in good health.

The genes are TRBV9 and TRBJ2-7; D might be TRBD2 (7 bases). Trimming took 0 bases from V and 4 from J, leaving 14 bases between them. Germline-derived CDR1 and CDR2 are SGDLS and YYNGEE. The CDR3 is 15 residues long. Written as DNA, the CDR3 is TGTGCCAGCAGCGTAGCTACGGGGGGCAGATACGAGCAGTACTTC. Its translation is CASSVATGGRYEQYF.

Only a few counts were recorded for this clone. This sequence joins TRBV30 and TRBJ1-5; TRBD1 is a possible D gene (6 bases). Germline CDR1 and CDR2: GTSNPN and SVGIG (reference sequence). The CDR3 is 13 amino acids. V lost 6 bases and J 3 bases, leaving 12 bases between the germline ends. The CDR3 sequence: CACARDNNQPQHF. For the CDR3, the DNA is TGTGCCTGTGCTCGGGACAACAATCAGCCCCAGCATTTT.

V gene TRBV25-1 combines with J gene TRBJ2-7; D possibly corresponds to TRBD1 (7 bases). Deletions cut 6 bases from V and 4 bases from J, with 13 bases between. CDR3 length: 13 amino acids. Germline CDR1 MGHDK, CDR2 SYGVNS. CDR3 region: CASRAGGRYEQYF. The CDR3 region has the DNA TGTGCCAGCAGAGCAGGGGGGAGGTACGAGCAGTACTTC.

In its sample, this clone was seen a few times. The rearrangement joins TRBV15 to TRBJ2-1, with D possibly called TRBD1 or TRBD2 (5 bases each). The CDR3 totals 14 residues. From germline, CDR1 is LNHNV and CDR2 YYDKDF (reference sequence). V lost 8 bases to trimming and J lost 7 bases, with 18 bases between them. The CDR3 nucleotides are TGTGCCACCGGAAAGGGGAGCGGCAGGAATGAGCAGTTCTTC. The encoded protein is CATGKGSGRNEQFF.

The chain recombines TRBV11-1 with TRBJ2-1; 7 positions match TRBD2. The V segment lost 2 bases and the J segment 4 bases; nucleotides outside the gene matches: 5. Germline CDR1 SGHAT, CDR2 FQDESV (reference sequence). The CDR3 runs to 15 residues. CDR3 DNA sequence: TGTGCCAGCAGCTTAACCCTAGCGGAATACAATGAGCAGTTCTTC. Translated: CASSLTLAEYNEQFF.

The rearrangement uses TRBV19 and TRBJ2-5; D is tentatively TRBD1 or TRBD2 (5 bases each). V was trimmed by 4 bases and J by 4 bases, leaving 10 bases between them. This CDR3 region has 13 residues. Germline-derived CDR1 and CDR2 are LNHDA and SQIVND (reference sequence). CDR3 nucleotide sequence: TGTGCCAGTAGTACAGGGACCGGAGAGACCCAGTACTTC. Translated: CASSTGTGETQYF.

This clone was found a few times. The genes are TRBV11-1 and TRBJ2-1, with 7 positions matching TRBD1. There are 15 residues in the CDR3. Looked up from germline, CDR1 is SGHAT and CDR2 is FQDESV (reference sequence). The V gene end was trimmed by 4 bases and the J gene end by 10 bases; junction bases not matched to a gene: 13. The CDR3 region has the DNA TGTGCCAGCAGCTGGCTGACAGGGTCCTCGGGGGAGCAGTTCTTC. Its protein is CASSWLTGSSGEQFF.

The V gene is TRBV13, the J gene TRBJ2-7, with 7 bases identical to TRBD1. Germline CDR1 reads PRHDT; CDR2 reads FYEKMQ (reference sequence). The CDR3 spans 15 residues. The V segment lost 3 bases and the J segment 0 bases; nucleotides outside the gene matches: 5. CDR3 sequence: CASSFARTGSYEQYF. The DNA for the CDR3 is TGTGCCAGCAGCTTCGCCAGGACAGGCTCCTACGAGCAGTACTTC.

The V call is TRBV2, the J call TRBJ1-5; D is ambiguous. Germline CDR1 reads SNHLY; CDR2 reads FYNNEI. Trimming pared 5 bases from V and 3 bases from J, leaving 14 bases between. The CDR3 consists of 15 residues. CDR3 amino acids: CASSQEQSANQPQHF. In nucleotides, the CDR3 is TGTGCCAGCAGTCAAGAGCAGAGCGCCAATCAGCCCCAGCATTTT.

This sequence joins TRBV29-1 and TRBJ2-7; 7 bases fit TRBD2. After removal of 7 bases from V and 5 bases from J, the junction contained 8 bases not matched to a gene. Germline lookup yields CDR1 SQVTM and CDR2 ANQGSEA. The CDR3 spans 12 residues. CDR3 nucleotides: TGCAGCGGCTACGGGGGGTCGCACGAGCAGTACTTC. Protein sequence: CSGYGGSHEQYF.

In its sample, this clone was seen a few times. CDR3 nucleotide sequence: TGTGCCAGCAGCTTGGTCCAGAGTAACACCGGGGAGCTGTTTTTT. Encoded protein: CASSLVQSNTGELFF. The chain couples TRBV5-4 to TRBJ2-2; no definite D call. Trimming cost V 0 bases and J 2 bases, with 8 bases left between them. Germline CDR1 and CDR2: SGHNT and YYREEE (reference sequence). The CDR3 is 15 residues long.

With respect to this clone: The junction and the germline gene differ at one end; a read error may be behind it. V gene TRBV4-1 combines with J gene TRBJ2-4, with D hard to call. The germline gives CDR1 MGHRA, CDR2 YSYEKL. This CDR3 contains 14 residues. The CDR3 loop reads CASSQDAAGLFMHF. In DNA form, the CDR3 reads TGCGCCAGCAGCCAAGATGCGGCAGGCTTGTTCATGCACTTC.

This sequence joins TRBV19 and TRBJ2-1; D is perhaps TRBD2 (6 bases). Looked up from germline, CDR1 is LNHDA and CDR2 is SQIVND (reference sequence). V was cut by 1 base and J by 6 bases, with 13 bases left in between. This CDR3 has 15 amino acids. The CDR3 here is CASSIVGGNINEQFF. The CDR3 DNA reads TGTGCCAGTAGTATAGTTGGCGGGAATATCAATGAGCAGTTCTTC.

This clone came up a few times. The rearrangement links TRBV6-5 to TRBJ2-3, with 7 bases aligning to TRBD2. Germline CDR1 is MNHEY and CDR2 is SVGAGI. CDR3 length: 15 residues. V was clipped by 6 bases and J by 2 bases; unmatched bases: 8. CDR3 in amino acids: CASSRRAGATDTQYF. The CDR3 coding sequence is TGTGCCAGCAGCCGACGGGCGGGAGCCACAGATACGCAGTATTTT.

This clone was seen only a few times. The genes are TRBV29-1 and TRBJ2-1; 10 bases fit TRBD1. CDR3 size: 13 residues. With V trimmed by 7 bases and J by 10 bases, 10 bases remained unmatched. From germline, CDR1 is SQVTM and CDR2 ANQGSEA. The CDR3 region is CSAGQGEGREQFF. CDR3 in DNA: TGCAGCGCCGGACAGGGGGAGGGGCGGGAGCAGTTCTTC.

This clone has a handful of counts. This chain connects TRBV30 to TRBJ1-5, with D tentatively TRBD1 (6 bases). Germline V gene sequence: CDR1 GTSNPN, CDR2 SVGIG (reference sequence). The CDR3 totals 13 residues. V lost 1 base, J lost 9 bases, and 13 bases lay in between. CDR3 nucleotides: TGTGCCTGGAGTGGGACAGCCAGTGGGCCCCAGCATTTT. Its translation: CAWSGTASGPQHF.

The table lists this clone with a few counts. The chain is built from TRBV15 and TRBJ2-7; D perhaps matches TRBD2 (5 bases). Trimming took 1 base from V and 2 from J, leaving 6 bases between them. The CDR3 consists of 13 residues. Per the germline V gene, CDR1 is LNHNV and CDR2 is YYDKDF (reference sequence). CDR3 protein: CATSRVSAYEQYF. The CDR3 nucleotides read TGTGCCACCAGCAGAGTTAGCGCCTACGAGCAGTACTTC.

This clone was seen a few times. The V call is TRBV2, the J call TRBJ2-5; no reliable D call. V shed 0 bases and J shed 7 bases, with 9 bases lying between them. Germline CDR1 and CDR2: SNHLY and FYNNEI. This CDR3 has 13 amino acids. The CDR3, as DNA: TGTGCCAGCAGTGAAGCAGGCCTCGGGACCCAGTACTTC. Translating gives CASSEAGLGTQYF.

This chain uses TRBV15 with TRBJ1-4; D is ambiguous. Germline lookup yields CDR1 LNHNV and CDR2 YYDKDF (reference sequence). Trimming cost V 1 base and J 3 bases, with 6 bases left between them. The CDR3 runs 14 residues. The CDR3 spells CATSRGFPNEKLFF. The DNA of the CDR3 is TGTGCCACCAGCAGAGGATTTCCTAATGAAAAACTGTTTTTT.

The chain recombines TRBV28 with TRBJ2-4; D is possibly TRBD1 (6 bases). The CDR3 covers 16 residues. From germline, CDR1 is MDHEN and CDR2 SYDVKM. The V end was cut by 6 bases, the J end by 3 bases, with 18 bases between. CDR3 nucleotides: TGTGCCAGCAGCCCAACCCGGGACACTAGCAAAAACATTCAGTACTTC. Protein sequence: CASSPTRDTSKNIQYF.

This chain uses TRBV1 with TRBJ1-5. TRBV1 corresponds to a pseudogene. The CDR3 extends over 11 amino acids. The CDR3 DNA reads as TGCACCAGCTACCAAGATCAGCCCCAGCATTTT. This translates into CTSYQDQPQHF.

The chain joins TRBV15 to TRBJ1-1; possible D gene TRBD1, 5 bases. Trimming took 1 base from V and 3 from J, leaving 6 bases between them. The CDR3 extends over 13 amino acids. CDR1 and CDR2 from the germline V gene are LNHNV and YYDKDF (reference sequence). CDR3 loop: CATSRGGDTEAFF. In nucleotides, the CDR3 is TGTGCCACCAGCAGAGGAGGGGACACTGAAGCTTTCTTT.

J is TRBJ2-7 and V is TRBV10-3; 7 bases are shared with TRBD1. CDR3 length: 14 amino acids. V was clipped by 6 bases and J by 3 bases; unmatched bases: 8. Germline V lookup: CDR1 ENHRY, CDR2 SYGVKD. CDR3 residues: CAIRVGQDLYEQYF. The CDR3 DNA sequence: TGTGCCATCAGAGTAGGACAGGACCTCTACGAGCAGTACTTC.

In this sample, this clone turned up a few times. The V call is TRBV29-1, the J call TRBJ2-7, with a possible D match to TRBD1 (6 bases). CDR3 size: 13 residues. Germline loops: CDR1 SQVTM, CDR2 ANQGSEA. The V end was cut by 7 bases, the J end by 1 base, with 14 bases between. CDR3 residues: CSAPDRRSYEQYF. The CDR3 DNA follows: TGCAGCGCCCCGGACAGACGATCCTACGAGCAGTACTTC.

This clone showed up just a few times. The chain carries TRBV9 and TRBJ2-1, with 8 bases fitting TRBD2. This CDR3 region has 16 residues. Germline V CDR1 and CDR2: SGDLS, YYNGEE. V lost 1 base to trimming and J lost 4 bases; unmatched junction nucleotides: 7. CDR3 nucleotides: TGTGCCAGCAGCGTAATCGGGACTAGGGAATACAATGAGCAGTTCTTC. Amino acids: CASSVIGTREYNEQFF.